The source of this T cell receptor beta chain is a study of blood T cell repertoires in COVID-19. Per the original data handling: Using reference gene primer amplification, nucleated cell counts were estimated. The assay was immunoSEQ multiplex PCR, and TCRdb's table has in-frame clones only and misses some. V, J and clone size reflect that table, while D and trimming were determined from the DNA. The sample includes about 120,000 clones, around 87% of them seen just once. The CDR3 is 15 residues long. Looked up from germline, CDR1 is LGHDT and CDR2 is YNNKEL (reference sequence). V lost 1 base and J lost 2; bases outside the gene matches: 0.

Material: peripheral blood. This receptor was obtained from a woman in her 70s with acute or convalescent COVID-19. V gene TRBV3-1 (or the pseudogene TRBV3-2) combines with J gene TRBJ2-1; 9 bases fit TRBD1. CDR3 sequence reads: CASSQGTGAYNEQFF. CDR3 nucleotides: TGTGCCAGCAGCCAAGGGACAGGGGCCTACAATGAGCAGTTCTTC.